Listed below are T cell receptor beta chains from one sample, sequenced in a study of blood T cell repertoires in COVID-19. The repertoire was sequenced with immunoSEQ multiplex PCR; TCRdb's copy has only in-frame clones and lacks some. The sample lists more than 65,000 clones; 65% to 90% were seen once. Material for sequencing was peripheral blood. These receptors originate from a woman between 50 and 59 years old with acute or convalescent COVID-19. The CDR3 runs from the conserved cysteine through the conserved F or W. A D gene is named only where the DNA matches it firmly.

J gene,D gene,V gene,CDR3 protein
TRBJ1-1,TRBD1,TRBV9,CASSVGDRGRDTEAFF
TRBJ1-5,TRBD1,TRBV4-1,CASGHRGGQPQHF
TRBJ2-7,.,TRBV2,CASSITGIYEQYF
TRBJ2-6,TRBD1,TRBV11-2,CASSSRTGGSSGANVLTF
TRBJ1-2,.,TRBV5-6,CASSLGWGYTF
TRBJ1-1,TRBD1,TRBV28,CASILTGDGTEAFF
TRBJ2-7,TRBD2,TRBV5-1,CASRGGGDIYEQYF
TRBJ2-2,TRBD2,TRBV27,CASSPSAGDGGTGELFF
TRBJ2-3,TRBD1,TRBV5-4,CASSLASTGVITDTQYF
TRBJ2-6,.,TRBV6-5,CASTSGASGANVLTF
TRBJ1-2,.,TRBV27,CASSFSPEGGYTF
TRBJ2-7,TRBD1,TRBV29-1,CSVEKTGGRFWEQYF
TRBJ2-3,TRBD2,TRBV19,CASSSLAGVATQYF
TRBJ2-5,.,TRBV6-2/TRBV6-3,CASSFRETQYF
TRBJ1-1,.,TRBV6-5,CASSQTGQGAEAFF
TRBJ2-3,TRBD2,TRBV18,CASSPILAFADTQYF
TRBJ1-5,.,TRBV4-1,CASSPDYSNQPQHF
TRBJ2-3,.,TRBV10-3,CAISGDSATDTQYF
TRBJ2-6,TRBD1,TRBV6-5,CASSDRAGANVLTF
TRBJ1-5,.,TRBV30,CAWTTARGEPQHF
TRBJ1-1,TRBD1,TRBV7-9,CASSHPTGGAASTEAFF
TRBJ2-3,.,TRBV9,CASSVVVAGTDTQYF
TRBJ2-3,.,TRBV7-9,CASSLNIPDTQYF
TRBJ2-5,.,TRBV5-1,CASSSAGGQETQYF
TRBJ1-1,.,TRBV15,CATSRDLADEAFF
TRBJ2-1,.,TRBV11-2,CASSLLRTLNEQFF
TRBJ2-2,TRBD1,TRBV19,CASSNRGPSTGELFF
TRBJ2-2,TRBD2,TRBV27,CASSSLDWVAGVNTGELFF
TRBJ2-7,.,TRBV20-1,CSASHPPAGEQYF
TRBJ1-3,TRBD1,TRBV6-5,CASSHTGVSGNTIYF
TRBJ2-1,TRBD2,TRBV3-1/TRBV3-2,CASSRALAGVRNEQFF
TRBJ2-5,.,TRBV4-2,CASSQDRRETQYF
TRBJ2-5,.,TRBV28,CASSLSGQETQYF
TRBJ2-7,TRBD1,TRBV6-5,CACAGDRPFPYEQYF
TRBJ2-2,TRBD2,TRBV4-2,CASSQDLASGNTGELFF
TRBJ2-5,TRBD1,TRBV4-2,CASSPGQAGETQYF
TRBJ2-1,.,TRBV28,CASSSLREGEQFF
TRBJ1-4,.,TRBV5-5,CASSLFAGEKLFF
TRBJ2-6,.,TRBV7-9,CASSLEGPGANVLTF
TRBJ1-5,.,TRBV30,CAWSRGNPEQPQHF
TRBJ1-1,.,TRBV19,CAVQSSGAGGTEAFF
TRBJ2-7,TRBD1,TRBV27,CASSSRDREKQYF
TRBJ2-1,TRBD2,TRBV5-4,CASSGAGGIYNEQFF
TRBJ2-1,.,TRBV5-1,CASRRDTGSYNEQFF
TRBJ2-7,TRBD2,TRBV19,CASSPGGYEQYF
TRBJ2-2,TRBD2,TRBV7-2,CASRGSSGMNTGELFF
TRBJ2-5,.,TRBV2,CASSPRDLGETQYF
TRBJ2-3,.,TRBV2,CASSRDTDTQYF
TRBJ2-1,.,TRBV11-2,CASSYIYNEQFF
TRBJ1-3,.,TRBV29-1,CSVGLGHIGNTIYF
TRBJ1-4,.,TRBV6-6,CASSYGGGTNEKLFF
TRBJ2-7,.,TRBV4-2,CASSQDPVIPNEQYF